This is a list of T cell receptor beta chains from one sample in a study of cytomegalovirus exposure and HLA in healthy donors. Repertoires were generated with immunoSEQ multiplex PCR, while TCRdb's copy carries only in-frame clones and drops some. The profile shows roughly 150,000 clones, 60% to 80% of them singletons. Sample: PBMCs. The receptors come from a woman between 40 and 50 years old in good health and CMV-seronegative. The CDR3 runs from the conserved cysteine through the conserved F or W. The D gene is left open where the match is weak. Some rows have no size entry. The others give once, few or many, or a class for an expanded clone.

>TRBV14|TRBJ1-3|NA|NA
TGTGCCAGCAGCCTAAGGGGGTCTGGAAACACCATATATTTT
CASSLRGSGNTIYF
>TRBV28|TRBJ2-7|once|TRBD2
TGTGCCAGCAGTTCCCCCCTAGCGGGGGGGAGCTCCTACGAGCAGTACTTC
CASSSPLAGGSSYEQYF
>TRBV2|TRBJ2-7|NA|NA
TGTGCCAGCTCGGGACTGTCCTACGAGCAGTACTTC
CASSGLSYEQYF
>TRBV28|TRBJ2-1|once|NA
TGTGCCAGCGGCTCCCCCCGGGGCTACAATGAGCAGTTCTTC
CASGSPRGYNEQFF
>TRBV2|TRBJ1-2|NA|NA
TGTGCCCGCTTGCGGGGTCTGGGCTACACCTTC
CARLRGLGYTF
>TRBV5-5|TRBJ2-4|NA|NA
TGTGCCAGCAGCTTGCTGACAGGCGACAGTCAGTACTTC
CASSLLTGDSQYF
>TRBV28|TRBJ2-3|NA|TRBD1
TGTGCCAGCAGTCCCCTGACAGGGGGGGTAGATACGCAGTATTTT
CASSPLTGGVDTQYF
>TRBV14|TRBJ1-4|NA|TRBD1
TGTGCCAGCAGCCCCGGAACAGGGGGCCGAAAACTGTTTTTT
CASSPGTGGRKLFF
>TRBV10-1|TRBJ1-1|NA|NA
TGCGCCAGCAGTGGTGTCCGAGGTCCGACTGAAGCTTTCTTT
CASSGVRGPTEAFF
>TRBV11-2|TRBJ2-5|NA|TRBD2
TGTGCCAGCAGCCCGGGGGGGAAACAAGAGACCCAGTACTTC
CASSPGGKQETQYF
>TRBV7-2|TRBJ2-7|NA|TRBD2
TGTGCCAGCAGCTCTACATCCGGGACTAGCGGAAACTACGAGCAGTACTTC
CASSSTSGTSGNYEQYF
>TRBV4-2|TRBJ2-1|NA|TRBD2
TGTGCCAGCAGCCAAGATCCTAGCGGGAGCAGCAATGAGCAGTTCTTC
CASSQDPSGSSNEQFF
>TRBV4-3|TRBJ2-6|few|NA
TGCGCCAGCAGCCAAGGTAGTAGTATGAGTGGGGCCAACGGCCTGACTTTC
CASSQGSSMSGANGLTF
>TRBV7-9|TRBJ1-5|NA|NA
TGTTCCAGCAGCTTACTTCTAGGAAATCAGCCCCAGCATTTT
CSSSLLLGNQPQHF
>TRBV28|TRBJ1-1|once|TRBD1
TGTGCCAGCAGTTTGGTCCAGGGGGCGCTTGGAGCTGAAGCTTTCTTT
CASSLVQGALGAEAFF
>TRBV29-1|TRBJ2-5|NA|TRBD1
TGCAGCGTTGAGTGGACAGGAAAAGAGACCCAGTACTTC
CSVEWTGKETQYF
>TRBV6-5|TRBJ1-1|NA|NA
TGTGCCAGCAGTTACTCGGGGGGACTTTCTGAAGCTTTCTTT
CASSYSGGLSEAFF
>TRBV7-3|TRBJ2-1|NA|NA
TGTGCCAGCAGCTTAACGGTAGTTTCCTACAATGAGCAGTTCTTC
CASSLTVVSYNEQFF
>TRBV7-2|TRBJ2-5|NA|NA
TGTGCCAGCAGCCATCGGGACTTCGGGGAGACCCAGTACTTC
CASSHRDFGETQYF
>TRBV5-5|TRBJ1-4|once|TRBD1
TGTGCCAGCAGCCTTGGGGACAGCGGTGTTGAAAAACTGTTTTTT
CASSLGDSGVEKLFF
>TRBV19|TRBJ2-7|many|TRBD1
TGTGCCAGTAGTTCCCGGGACAGGGGCCTGGGGGAGCAGTACTTC
CASSSRDRGLGEQYF
>TRBV18|TRBJ2-1|NA|NA
TGTGCCAGCTCACCACGAAGAGCTAGGGAGGCCTACAATGAGCAGTTCTTC
CASSPRRAREAYNEQFF
>TRBV7-9|TRBJ2-1|NA|TRBD2
TGTGCCAGCAGGTCTAGCGGGGGTAGAAATGAGCAGTTCTTC
CASRSSGGRNEQFF
>TRBV5-1|TRBJ1-1|NA|TRBD1
TGCGCCAGCAGCCCACGGACAGGGGGCAACACTGAAGCTTTCTTT
CASSPRTGGNTEAFF
>TRBV19|TRBJ2-7|NA|NA
TGTGCCAGTAGTGTCACTAACCGGGACAACGTGGGGCAGTACTTC
CASSVTNRDNVGQYF
>TRBV5-1|TRBJ2-3|once|NA
TGCGCCAGCAGCTCCTCAGGGGAGAGCACAGATACGCAGTATTTT
CASSSSGESTDTQYF
>TRBV11-3|TRBJ2-7|NA|NA
TGTGCCAGCAGTTTCGTCCAGGGGGAGCAGTACTTC
CASSFVQGEQYF
>TRBV6-5|TRBJ1-2|NA|NA
TGTGCCAGCAGTTGTTCTTCCGGGGGTTGTGGCTACACCTTC
CASSCSSGGCGYTF
>TRBV6-5|TRBJ2-7|NA|NA
TGTGCCAGCAGTTACTCAAGCGGCAGAGCCTACGAGCAGTACTTC
CASSYSSGRAYEQYF